This passage covers 2 T cell receptor beta chains from one sample sequenced in a study of T cell changes during pregnancy in multiple sclerosis. Clones were read by immunoSEQ multiplex PCR, and TCRdb kept only the in-frame ones, dropping some. This table holds 120,000 or so clones, approximately 93% found once. Sequenced here: peripheral blood, sampled before pregnancy. These receptors were taken from a female donor with multiple sclerosis, enrolled in a pregnancy study.

This chain joins TRBV10-3 and TRBJ2-7, with a possible D match to TRBD2 (5 bases). This CDR3 is built from 14 residues. Trimming cost V 3 bases and J 5 bases, with 14 bases left between them. Germline V CDR1 and CDR2: ENHRY, SYGVKD. The CDR3 here is CAISESTGSDEQYF. The CDR3, as DNA: TGTGCCATCAGTGAATCGACGGGGAGCGACGAGCAGTACTTC.

The chain couples TRBV30 to TRBJ2-4; tentative D call: TRBD2 (6 bases). This CDR3 is 16 amino acids long. The germline CDR1 and CDR2 sequences are GTSNPN and SVGIG (reference sequence). The V end lost 0 bases, the J end lost 0 bases, and 12 bases lay between the germline ends. DNA for the CDR3: TGTGCCTGGAGTGTTCACGGGGGAATAGCCAAAAACATTCAGTACTTC. It is translated as CAWSVHGGIAKNIQYF. The full variable domain, completed using reference TRBV30 and TRBJ2-4, is SQTIHQWPATLVQPVGSPLSLECTVEGTSNPNLYWYRQAAGRGLQLLFYSVGIGQISSEVPQNLSASRPQDRQFILSSKKLLLSDSGFYLCAWSVHGGIAKNIQYFGAGTRLSVL.